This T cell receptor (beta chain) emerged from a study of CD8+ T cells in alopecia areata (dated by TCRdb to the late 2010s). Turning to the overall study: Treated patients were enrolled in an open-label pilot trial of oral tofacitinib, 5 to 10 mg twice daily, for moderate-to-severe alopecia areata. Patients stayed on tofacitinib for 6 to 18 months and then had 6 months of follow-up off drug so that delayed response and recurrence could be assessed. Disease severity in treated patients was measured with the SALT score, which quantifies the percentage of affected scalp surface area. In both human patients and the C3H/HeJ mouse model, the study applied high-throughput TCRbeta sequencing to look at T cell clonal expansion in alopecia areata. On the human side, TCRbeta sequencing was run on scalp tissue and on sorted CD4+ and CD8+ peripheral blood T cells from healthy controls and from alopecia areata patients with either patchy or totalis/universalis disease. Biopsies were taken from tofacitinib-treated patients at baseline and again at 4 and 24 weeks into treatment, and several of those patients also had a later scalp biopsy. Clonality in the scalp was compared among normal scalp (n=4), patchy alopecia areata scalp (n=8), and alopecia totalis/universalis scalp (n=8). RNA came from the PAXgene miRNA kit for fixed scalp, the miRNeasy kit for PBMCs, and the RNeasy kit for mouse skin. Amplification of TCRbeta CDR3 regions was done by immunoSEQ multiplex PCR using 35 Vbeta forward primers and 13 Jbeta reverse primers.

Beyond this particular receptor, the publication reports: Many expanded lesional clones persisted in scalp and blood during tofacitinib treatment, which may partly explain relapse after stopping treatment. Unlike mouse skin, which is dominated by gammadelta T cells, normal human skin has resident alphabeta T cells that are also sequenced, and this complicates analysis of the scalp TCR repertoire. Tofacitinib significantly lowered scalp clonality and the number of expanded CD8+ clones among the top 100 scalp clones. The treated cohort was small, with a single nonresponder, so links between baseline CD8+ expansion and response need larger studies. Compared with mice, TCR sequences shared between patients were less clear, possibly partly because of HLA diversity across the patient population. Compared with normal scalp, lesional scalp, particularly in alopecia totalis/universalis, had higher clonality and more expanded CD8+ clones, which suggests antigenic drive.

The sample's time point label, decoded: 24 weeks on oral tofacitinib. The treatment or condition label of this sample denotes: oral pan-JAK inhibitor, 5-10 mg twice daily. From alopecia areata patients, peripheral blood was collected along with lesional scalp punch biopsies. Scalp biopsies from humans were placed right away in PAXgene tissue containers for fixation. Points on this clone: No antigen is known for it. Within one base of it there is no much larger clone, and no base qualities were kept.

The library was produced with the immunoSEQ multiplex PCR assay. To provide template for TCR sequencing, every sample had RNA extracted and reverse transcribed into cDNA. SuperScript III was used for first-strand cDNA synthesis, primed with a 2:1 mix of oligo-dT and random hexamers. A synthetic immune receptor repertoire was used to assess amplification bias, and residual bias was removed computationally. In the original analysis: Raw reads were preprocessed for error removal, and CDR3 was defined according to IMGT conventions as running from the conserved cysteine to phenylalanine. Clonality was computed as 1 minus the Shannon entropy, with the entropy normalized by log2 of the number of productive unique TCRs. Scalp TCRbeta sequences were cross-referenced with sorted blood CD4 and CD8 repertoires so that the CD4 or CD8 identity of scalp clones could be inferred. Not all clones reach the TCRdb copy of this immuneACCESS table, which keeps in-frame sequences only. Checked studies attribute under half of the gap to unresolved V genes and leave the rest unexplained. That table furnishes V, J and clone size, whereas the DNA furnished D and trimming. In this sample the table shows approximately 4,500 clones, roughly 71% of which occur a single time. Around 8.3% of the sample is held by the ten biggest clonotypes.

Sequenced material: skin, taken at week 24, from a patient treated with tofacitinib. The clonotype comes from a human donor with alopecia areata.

The CDR3 reads CASSTLRAGFAYEQYF. Read as DNA, the sequence is TGTGCCAGCAGCACCTTGCGGGCGGGCTTCGCCTACGAGCAGTACTTC. The rearrangement combines TRBV7-9 with TRBJ2-7; TRBD2 could be the D gene, as 5 bases match. V is shortened by 5 bases, J by 2 bases, and the region joining them spans 19 bases. The germline V gene (reference sequence) specifies SEHNR as CDR1 and FQNEAQ as CDR2. Its CDR3 holds 16 amino acids, cysteine through phenylalanine. Only the CDR3 part of the read is kept: 48 bases, read in frame from the first base.